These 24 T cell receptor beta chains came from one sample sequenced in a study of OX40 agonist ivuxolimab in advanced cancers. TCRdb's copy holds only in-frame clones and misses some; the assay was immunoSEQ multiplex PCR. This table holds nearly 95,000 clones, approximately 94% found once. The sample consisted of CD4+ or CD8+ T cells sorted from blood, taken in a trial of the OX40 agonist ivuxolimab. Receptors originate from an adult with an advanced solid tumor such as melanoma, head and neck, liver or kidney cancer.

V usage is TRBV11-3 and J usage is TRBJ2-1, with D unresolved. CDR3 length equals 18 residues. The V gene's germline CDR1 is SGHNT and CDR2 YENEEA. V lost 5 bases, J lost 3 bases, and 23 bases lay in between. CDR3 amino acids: CASSPDDPHTGGYNEQFF. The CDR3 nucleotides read TGTGCCAGCAGCCCAGATGACCCGCATACCGGCGGCTACAATGAGCAGTTCTTC. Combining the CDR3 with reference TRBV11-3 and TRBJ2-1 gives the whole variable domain EAGVVQSPRYKIIEKKQPVAFWCNPISGHNTLYWYLQNLGQGPELLIRYENEEAVDDSQLPKDRFSAERLKGVDSTLKIQPAELGDSAVYLCASSPDDPHTGGYNEQFFGPGTRLTVL.

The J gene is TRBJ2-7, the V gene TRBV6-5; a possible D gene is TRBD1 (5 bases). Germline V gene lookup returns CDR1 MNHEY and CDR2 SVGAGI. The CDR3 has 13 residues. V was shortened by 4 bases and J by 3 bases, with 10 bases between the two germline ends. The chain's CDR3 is CASSSGNVYEQYF. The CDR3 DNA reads TGTGCCAGCAGTTCAGGGAATGTCTACGAGCAGTACTTC.

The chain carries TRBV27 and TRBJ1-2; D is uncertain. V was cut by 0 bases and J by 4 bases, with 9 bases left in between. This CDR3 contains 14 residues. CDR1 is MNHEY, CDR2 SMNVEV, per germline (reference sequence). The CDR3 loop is CASSLSAGSYGYTF. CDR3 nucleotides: TGTGCCAGCAGTTTATCCGCGGGGAGCTATGGCTACACCTTC.

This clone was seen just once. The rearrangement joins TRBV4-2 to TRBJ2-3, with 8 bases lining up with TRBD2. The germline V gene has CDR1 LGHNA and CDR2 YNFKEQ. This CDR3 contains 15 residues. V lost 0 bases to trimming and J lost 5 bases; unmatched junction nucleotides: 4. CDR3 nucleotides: TGTGCCAGCAGCCAAGAGGGACTAGTGGGAGATACGCAGTATTTT. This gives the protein CASSQEGLVGDTQYF.

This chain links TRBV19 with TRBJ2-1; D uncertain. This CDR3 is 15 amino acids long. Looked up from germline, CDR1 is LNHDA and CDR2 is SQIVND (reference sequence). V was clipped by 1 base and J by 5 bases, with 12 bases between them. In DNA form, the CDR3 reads TGTGCCAGTAGTATAGTCTTCCGCGGAGACAATGAGCAGTTCTTC. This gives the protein CASSIVFRGDNEQFF. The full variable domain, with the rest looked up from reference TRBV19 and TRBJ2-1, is DGGITQSPKYLFRKEGQNVTLSCEQNLNHDAMYWYRQDPGQGLRLIYYSQIVNDFQKGDIAEGYSVSREKKESFPLTVTSAQKNPTAFYLCASSIVFRGDNEQFFGPGTRLTVL.

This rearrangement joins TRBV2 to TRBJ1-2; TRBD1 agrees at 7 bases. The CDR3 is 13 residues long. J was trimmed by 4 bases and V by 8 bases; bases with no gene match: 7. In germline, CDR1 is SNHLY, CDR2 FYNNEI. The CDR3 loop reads CASVGQSLYGYTF. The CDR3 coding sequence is TGTGCCAGCGTGGGACAGTCTCTCTATGGCTACACCTTC.

In DNA form, the CDR3 reads TGTGCCAGCATCCCCTCCCCCCAGCCATCCGGAGACAATGAGCAGTTCTTC. It encodes CASIPSPQPSGDNEQFF. The genes are TRBV5-5 and TRBJ2-1; D remains unclear. The CDR3 covers 17 residues. CDR1 is SGHKS and CDR2 is YYEKEE in the germline V gene (reference sequence). Trimming removed 6 bases from V and 5 bases from J, with 24 bases in between. Complete variable domain (other parts from reference TRBV5-5 and TRBJ2-1): DAGVTQSPTHLIKTRGQQVTLRCSPISGHKSVSWYQQVLGQGPQFIFQYYEKEERGRGNFPDRFSARQFPNYSSELNVNALLLGDSALYLCASIPSPQPSGDNEQFFGPGTRLTVL.

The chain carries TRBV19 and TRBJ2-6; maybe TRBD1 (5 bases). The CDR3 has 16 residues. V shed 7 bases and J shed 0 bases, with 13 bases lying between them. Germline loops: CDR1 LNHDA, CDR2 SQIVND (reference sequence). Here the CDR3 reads CASNQGLNSGANVLTF. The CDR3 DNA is TGTGCCAGTAATCAGGGTCTTAACTCTGGGGCCAACGTCCTGACTTTC.

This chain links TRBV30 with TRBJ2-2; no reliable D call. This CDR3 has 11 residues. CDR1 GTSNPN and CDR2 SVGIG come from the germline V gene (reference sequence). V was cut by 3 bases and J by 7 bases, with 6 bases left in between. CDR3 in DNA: TGTGCCTGGAGGGGCCTCGGGGAGCTGTTTTTT. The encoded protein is CAWRGLGELFF.

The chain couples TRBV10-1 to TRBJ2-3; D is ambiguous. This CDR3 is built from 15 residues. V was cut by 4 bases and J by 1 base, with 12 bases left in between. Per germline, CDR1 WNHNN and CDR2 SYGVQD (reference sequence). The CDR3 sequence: CASSGNPYGTDTQYF. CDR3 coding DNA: TGCGCCAGCAGTGGAAACCCCTATGGCACAGATACGCAGTATTTT.

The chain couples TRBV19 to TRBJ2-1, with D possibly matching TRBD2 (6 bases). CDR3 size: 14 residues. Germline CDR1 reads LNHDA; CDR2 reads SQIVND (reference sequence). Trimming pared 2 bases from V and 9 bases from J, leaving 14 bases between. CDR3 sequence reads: CASSIRPGDGEQFF. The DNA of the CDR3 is TGTGCCAGTAGTATACGTCCGGGGGACGGTGAGCAGTTCTTC.

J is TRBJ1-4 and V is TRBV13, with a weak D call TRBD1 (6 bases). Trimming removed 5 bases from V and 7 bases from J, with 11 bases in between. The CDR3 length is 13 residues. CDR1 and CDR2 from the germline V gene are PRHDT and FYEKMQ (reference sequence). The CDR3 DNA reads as TGTGCCAGCAGCGACAGGTTAAGTGAAAAACTGTTTTTT. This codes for CASSDRLSEKLFF. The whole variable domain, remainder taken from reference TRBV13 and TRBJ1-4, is AAGVIQSPRHLIKEKRETATLKCYPIPRHDTVYWYQQGPGQDPQFLISFYEKMQSDKGSIPDRFSAQQFSDYHSELNMSSLELGDSALYFCASSDRLSEKLFFGSGTQLSVL.

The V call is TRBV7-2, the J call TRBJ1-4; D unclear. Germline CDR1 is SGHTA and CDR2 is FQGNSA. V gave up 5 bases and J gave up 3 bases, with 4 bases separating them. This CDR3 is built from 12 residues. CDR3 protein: CASSLANEKLFF. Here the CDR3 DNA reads TGTGCCAGCAGCCTCGCTAATGAAAAACTGTTTTTT.

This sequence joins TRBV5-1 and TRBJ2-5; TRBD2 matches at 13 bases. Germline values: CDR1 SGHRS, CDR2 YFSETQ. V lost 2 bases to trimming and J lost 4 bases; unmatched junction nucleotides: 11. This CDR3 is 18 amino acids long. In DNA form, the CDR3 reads TGCGCCAGCAGCTTAACACCCCCTACTAGCGGGAGGGCAGAGACCCAGTACTTC. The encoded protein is CASSLTPPTSGRAETQYF.

CDR3 region: CASSYRATNEKLFF. The CDR3 DNA reads as TGTGCCAGCAGTTACAGAGCAACTAATGAAAAACTGTTTTTT. The chain recombines TRBV6-5 with TRBJ1-4; D ambiguous. The CDR3 runs 14 residues. V lost 2 bases, J lost 0 bases, and 4 bases lay in between. Looked up from germline, CDR1 is MNHEY and CDR2 is SVGAGI.

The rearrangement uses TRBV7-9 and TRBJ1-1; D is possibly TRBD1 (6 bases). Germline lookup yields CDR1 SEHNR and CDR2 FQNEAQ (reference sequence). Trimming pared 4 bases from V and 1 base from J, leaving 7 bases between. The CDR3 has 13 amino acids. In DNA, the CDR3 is TGTGCCAGCAGCTCGACAGGGAACACTGAAGCTTTCTTT. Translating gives CASSSTGNTEAFF.

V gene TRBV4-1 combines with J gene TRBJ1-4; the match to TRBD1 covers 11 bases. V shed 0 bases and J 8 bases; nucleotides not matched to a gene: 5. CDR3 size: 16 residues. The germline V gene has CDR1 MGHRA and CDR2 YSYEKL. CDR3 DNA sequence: TGCGCCAGCAGCCAAGACGGGGACAGGGGGGAAGAAAAACTGTTTTTT. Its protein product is CASSQDGDRGEEKLFF.

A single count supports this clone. Here the CDR3 reads CASSYSTGNTEAFF. DNA for the CDR3: TGTGCCAGCAGTTACTCGACTGGGAACACTGAAGCTTTCTTT. This sequence joins TRBV6-5 and TRBJ1-1; D remains unclear. CDR1 MNHEY and CDR2 SVGAGI come from the germline V gene. This CDR3 contains 14 residues. V was shortened by 0 bases and J by 1 base, with 6 bases between the two germline ends.

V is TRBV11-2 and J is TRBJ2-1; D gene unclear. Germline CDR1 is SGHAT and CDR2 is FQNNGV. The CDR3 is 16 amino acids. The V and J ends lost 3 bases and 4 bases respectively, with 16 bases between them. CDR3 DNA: TGTGCCAGCAGCTTTTTTGATGAGACTGGGTACAATGAGCAGTTCTTC. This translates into CASSFFDETGYNEQFF.

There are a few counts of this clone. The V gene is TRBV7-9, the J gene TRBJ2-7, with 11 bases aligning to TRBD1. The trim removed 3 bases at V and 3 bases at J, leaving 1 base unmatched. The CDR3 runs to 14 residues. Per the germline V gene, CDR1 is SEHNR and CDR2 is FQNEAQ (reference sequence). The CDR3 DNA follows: TGTGCCAGCAGCTTCGGGACAGGGGGCTACGAGCAGTACTTC. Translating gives CASSFGTGGYEQYF. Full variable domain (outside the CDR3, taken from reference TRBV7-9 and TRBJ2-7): DTGVSQNPRHKITKRGQNVTFRCDPISEHNRLYWYRQTLGQGPEFLTYFQNEAQLEKSRLLSDRFSAERPKGSFSTLEIQRTEQGDSAMYLCASSFGTGGYEQYFGPGTRLTVT.

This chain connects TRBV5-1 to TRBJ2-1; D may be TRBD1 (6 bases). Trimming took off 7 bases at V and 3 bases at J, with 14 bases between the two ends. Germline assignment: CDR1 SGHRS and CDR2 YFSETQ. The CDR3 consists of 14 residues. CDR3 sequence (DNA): TGCGCCAGCTCCCCAGGGGTTAACTACAATGAGCAGTTCTTC. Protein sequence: CASSPGVNYNEQFF.

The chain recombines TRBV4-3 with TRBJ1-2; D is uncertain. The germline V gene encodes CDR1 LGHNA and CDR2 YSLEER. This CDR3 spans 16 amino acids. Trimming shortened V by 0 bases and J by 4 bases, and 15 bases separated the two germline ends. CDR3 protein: CASSQDSGVSGYGYTF. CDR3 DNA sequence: TGCGCCAGCAGCCAAGATTCCGGGGTTTCAGGCTATGGCTACACCTTC.

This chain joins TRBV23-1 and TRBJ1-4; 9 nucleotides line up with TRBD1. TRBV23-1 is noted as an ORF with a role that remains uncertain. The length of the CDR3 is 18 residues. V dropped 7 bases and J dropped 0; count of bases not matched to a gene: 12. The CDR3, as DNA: TGCGCCAGCACTACAACCCCGGGACAGGGTTCAACTAATGAAAAACTGTTTTTT. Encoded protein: CASTTTPGQGSTNEKLFF.

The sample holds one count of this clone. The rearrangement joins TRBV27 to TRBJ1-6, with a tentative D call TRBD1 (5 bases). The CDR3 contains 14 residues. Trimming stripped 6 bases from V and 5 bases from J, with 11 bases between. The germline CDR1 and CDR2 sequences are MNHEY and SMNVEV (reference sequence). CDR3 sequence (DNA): TGTGCCAGCAGACCAGGGTCGAATAATTCACCCCTCCACTTT. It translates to CASRPGSNNSPLHF.